This passage covers 16 T cell receptor beta chains from one sample sequenced in a study of T cell responses to AZD1222 COVID-19 vaccine. TCRdb keeps only in-frame clones here, not all; method: immunoSEQ multiplex PCR. The sample holds tens of thousands of clones, about 91% seen once. The specimen comprised peripheral blood, sampled on day 0 of MenACWY control vaccination. These receptors originate from an adult in good health.

V gene TRBV9 combines with J gene TRBJ2-1; a possible D gene is TRBD2 (6 bases). The germline CDR1 and CDR2 sequences are SGDLS and YYNGEE. Trimming took off 1 base at V and 4 bases at J, with 12 bases between the two ends. This CDR3 comprises 15 residues. CDR3 nucleotide sequence: TGTGCCAGCAGCGTACGCGCGGGGCAGTACAATGAGCAGTTCTTC. This encodes CASSVRAGQYNEQFF.

The chain is built from TRBV6-4 and TRBJ1-1, with 9 bases aligning to TRBD1. The length of the CDR3 is 14 residues. Germline V lookup: CDR1 MRHNA, CDR2 SNTAGT. Trimming at V came to 4 bases and at J to 4 bases, leaving 4 bases not matched to a gene. This chain's CDR3 is CASSADRGGTEAFF. The DNA of the CDR3 is TGTGCCAGCAGTGCGGACAGGGGTGGCACTGAAGCTTTCTTT.

This chain links TRBV5-1 with TRBJ2-2; tentatively, D is TRBD2 (5 bases). The CDR3 has 15 amino acids. V was cut by 4 bases and J by 0 bases, with 10 bases left in between. Germline lookup yields CDR1 SGHRS and CDR2 YFSETQ. CDR3 amino acids: CASSARTPNTGELFF. DNA for the CDR3: TGCGCCAGCAGCGCCCGGACTCCGAACACCGGGGAGCTGTTTTTT.

The sample holds a few counts of this clone. The J gene is TRBJ2-3, the V gene TRBV2; no reliable D call. The germline gives CDR1 SNHLY, CDR2 FYNNEI. V was cut by 6 bases and J by 0 bases, with 13 bases left in between. CDR3 length: 15 residues. The CDR3 reads CASRSSALSTDTQYF. DNA of the CDR3: TGTGCCAGCAGATCGAGCGCCCTAAGCACAGATACGCAGTATTTT.

This clone was seen a single time. The chain carries TRBV4-3 and TRBJ2-3; 10 nucleotides agree with TRBD2. Germline CDR1 and CDR2: LGHNA and YSLEER. J lost 1 base, V lost 2 bases, and 0 bases had no gene match. The CDR3 is 15 residues long. The CDR3 coding sequence is TGCGCCAGCAGCCAAACTAGCGGGGGCACAGATACGCAGTATTTT. Translation gives CASSQTSGGTDTQYF.

The chain is built from TRBV7-9 and TRBJ2-3, with 8 bases matching TRBD1. Trimming cost V 2 bases and J 0 bases; bases outside gene matches: 4. In germline, CDR1 is SEHNR, CDR2 FQNEAQ (reference sequence). This CDR3 spans 16 amino acids. CDR3 nucleotides: TGTGCCAGCAGCTTAAGGCGACAGGGGAGCACAGATACGCAGTATTTT. It yields the protein CASSLRRQGSTDTQYF.

V usage is TRBV11-3 and J usage is TRBJ2-3; the match to TRBD2 covers 7 bases. The CDR3 loop spans 16 amino acids. Germline V gene sequence: CDR1 SGHNT, CDR2 YENEEA. Trimming removed 5 bases from V and 1 base from J; junction bases left unmatched: 9. Written as DNA, the CDR3 is TGTGCCAGCAGCGGGGGTTTGAGCGGGGGCACAGATACGCAGTATTTT. Its translation is CASSGGLSGGTDTQYF.

This clone occurred a few times. The chain employs TRBV14 and TRBJ1-1; tentatively, D is TRBD1 (6 bases). CDR1 and CDR2 from the germline V gene are SGHDN and FVKESK. The CDR3 has 14 amino acids. Trimming pared 5 bases from V and 4 bases from J, leaving 14 bases between. The DNA of the CDR3 is TGTGCCAGCAGCGAGCAGACAGGTGTCACTGAAGCTTTCTTT. This translates into CASSEQTGVTEAFF. The variable domain in full, with the rest retrieved from reference TRBV14 and TRBJ1-1, is EAGVTQFPSHSVIEKGQTVTLRCDPISGHDNLYWYRRVMGKEIKFLLHFVKESKQDESGMPNNRFLAERTGGTYSTLKVQPAELEDSGVYFCASSEQTGVTEAFFGQGTRLTVV.

The J gene is TRBJ2-7, the V gene TRBV20-1; D is ambiguous. CDR3 length: 11 residues. The V end lost 7 bases, the J end lost 6 bases, and 13 bases lay between the germline ends. CDR1 and CDR2 from the germline V gene are DFQATT and SNEGSKA (reference sequence). The CDR3: CSGGPSGEQYF. The CDR3 bases are TGCAGTGGCGGACCCTCCGGCGAGCAGTACTTC.

The rearrangement joins TRBV14 to TRBJ2-1; maybe TRBD2 (6 bases). Trimming removed 3 bases at V and 6 bases at J, with 6 bases between. Germline CDR1 SGHDN, CDR2 FVKESK. There are 12 residues in the CDR3. CDR3 amino acids: CASSHGGNEQFF. The CDR3 region has the DNA TGTGCCAGCAGCCACGGGGGCAATGAGCAGTTCTTC. The full variable domain, with the rest looked up from reference TRBV14 and TRBJ2-1, is EAGVTQFPSHSVIEKGQTVTLRCDPISGHDNLYWYRRVMGKEIKFLLHFVKESKQDESGMPNNRFLAERTGGTYSTLKVQPAELEDSGVYFCASSHGGNEQFFGPGTRLTVL.

This chain connects TRBV5-1 to TRBJ2-1, with 7 bases lining up with TRBD1. With V trimmed by 4 bases and J by 4 bases, 14 bases remained unmatched. The CDR3 has 17 residues. Germline V CDR1 and CDR2: SGHRS, YFSETQ. The CDR3 here is CASSPTPPGQLYNEQFF. For the CDR3, the DNA is TGCGCCAGCAGCCCCACCCCCCCGGGACAGCTATACAATGAGCAGTTCTTC. The complete variable domain, with remaining parts taken from reference TRBV5-1 and TRBJ2-1, reads KAGVTQTPRYLIKTRGQQVTLSCSPISGHRSVSWYQQTPGQGLQFLFEYFSETQRNKGNFPGRFSGRQFSNSRSEMNVSTLELGDSALYLCASSPTPPGQLYNEQFFGPGTRLTVL.

The V gene is TRBV15, the J gene TRBJ1-3, with D uncertain. The germline gives CDR1 LNHNV, CDR2 YYDKDF (reference sequence). The CDR3 is 13 amino acids. V gave up 5 bases and J gave up 4 bases, with 9 bases separating them. The CDR3 spells CATSGSRGNTIYF. CDR3 coding DNA: TGTGCCACCAGCGGATCCAGAGGAAACACCATATATTTT.

This chain links TRBV13 with TRBJ2-7; D may be TRBD1 (6 bases). CDR1 and CDR2 (germline): PRHDT, FYEKMQ (reference sequence). Deletions cut 5 bases from V and 5 bases from J, with 16 bases between. The CDR3 is 14 residues long. The CDR3 region is CASSQKGGWDEQYF. The CDR3 DNA follows: TGTGCCAGCAGCCAGAAAGGGGGATGGGACGAGCAGTACTTC.

The rearrangement uses TRBV5-6 and TRBJ2-5, with 8 bases fitting TRBD2. The CDR3 contains 14 residues. V gave up 4 bases and J gave up 1 base; unmatched junction bases: 3. Per germline, CDR1 SGHDT and CDR2 YYEEEE. In nucleotides, the CDR3 is TGTGCCAGCAGCCTCGGGACTAGCCAAGAGACCCAGTACTTC. It yields the protein CASSLGTSQETQYF. Based on the CDR3 plus reference TRBV5-6 and TRBJ2-5, the full variable domain is DAGVTQSPTHLIKTRGQQVTLRCSPKSGHDTVSWYQQALGQGPQFIFQYYEEEERQRGNFPDRFSGHQFPNYSSELNVNALLLGDSALYLCASSLGTSQETQYFGPGTRLLVL.

This chain uses TRBV9 with TRBJ2-3; D is possibly TRBD1 (6 bases). Germline CDR1 SGDLS, CDR2 YYNGEE. The CDR3 has 15 amino acids. Trimming pared 3 bases from V and 7 bases from J, leaving 18 bases between. CDR3 coding DNA: TGTGCCAGCAGCGAGAATGGGGTCAGGGGTAATACGCAGTATTTT. It translates to CASSENGVRGNTQYF.

V usage is TRBV27 and J usage is TRBJ1-6; D ambiguous. The length of the CDR3 is 13 residues. V lost 8 bases and J 14 bases, leaving 19 bases between the germline ends. The germline gives CDR1 MNHEY, CDR2 SMNVEV (reference sequence). This CDR3 is CASGGTPHYSLHF. CDR3 in DNA: TGTGCCAGCGGTGGCACCCCGCACTATTCCCTCCACTTT.